One and the same sample provided the 3 T cell receptor beta chains below, sequenced in a study of T cell responses to AZD1222 COVID-19 vaccine. Assay: immunoSEQ multiplex PCR; the TCRdb copy retains only in-frame clones and omits some. The data hold tens of thousands of clones, with approximately 91% observed a single time. Sequenced here: peripheral blood, sampled on day 0 of AZD1222 vaccination. The receptors were gathered from an adult in good health.

The count of this clone is one. This chain's CDR3 is CASTKEEVGNSPLHF. CDR3 bases: TGTGCCAGCACCAAGGAGGAAGTCGGAAATTCACCCCTCCACTTT. V gene TRBV6-6 combines with J gene TRBJ1-6; D is uncertain. The CDR3 totals 15 residues. Per the germline V gene, CDR1 is MNHNY and CDR2 is SVGAGI (reference sequence). The V and J ends lost 7 bases and 7 bases respectively, with 17 bases between them.

The chain employs TRBV10-2 and TRBJ1-2; 9 nucleotides agree with TRBD1. The CDR3 has 14 residues. Unmatched junction bases numbered 9, after V lost 7 bases and J lost 6 bases. Germline V CDR1 and CDR2: WSHSY, SAAADI. CDR3 region: CASTLVGTGHGYTF. The DNA of the CDR3 is TGCGCCAGCACCCTGGTAGGGACAGGGCATGGCTACACCTTC.

V and J are TRBV18 and TRBJ2-2; 12 bases line up with TRBD1. V dropped 2 bases and J dropped 6; count of bases not matched to a gene: 4. Germline CDR1 and CDR2: KGHSH and LQKENI. The CDR3 is made up of 16 amino acids. DNA of the CDR3: TGTGCCAGCTCACCATCGGGACAGGGGGCTGCCGGGGAGCTGTTTTTT. It specifies CASSPSGQGAAGELFF.